The clone carrying this TCR beta chain was recorded a few times. The target antigen is unknown. This sample is part of a study of T cells after yellow fever vaccination. MiXCR, applied by TCRdb to the 5' RACE reads, yields one record per CDR3 protein. The sample includes about 370,000 distinct CDR3 sequences, roughly 12% of them seen just once. Overall study findings and caveats: Most primary-vaccination clones recurred post-booster (approximately 95% CD4, about 90% CD8). Contamination by abundant bulk-population clonotypes could be present in FACS-sorted repertoires. Peaking faster, on day 5 versus 15, the secondary response was nonetheless weaker.

The material was PBMCs, obtained on the day of the first yellow fever vaccination. This sequence was found in a young man who received the YFV17D yellow fever vaccine.

CDR3: CASGSNTIYF. The CDR3 DNA follows: TGTGCCAGCGGGTCAAACACCATATATTTT. The chain employs TRBV9 and TRBJ1-3; D gene unclear. Trimming shortened V by 7 bases and J by 6 bases, and 5 bases separated the two germline ends. The V gene's germline CDR1 is SGDLS and CDR2 YYNGEE. The CDR3 has 10 amino acids.